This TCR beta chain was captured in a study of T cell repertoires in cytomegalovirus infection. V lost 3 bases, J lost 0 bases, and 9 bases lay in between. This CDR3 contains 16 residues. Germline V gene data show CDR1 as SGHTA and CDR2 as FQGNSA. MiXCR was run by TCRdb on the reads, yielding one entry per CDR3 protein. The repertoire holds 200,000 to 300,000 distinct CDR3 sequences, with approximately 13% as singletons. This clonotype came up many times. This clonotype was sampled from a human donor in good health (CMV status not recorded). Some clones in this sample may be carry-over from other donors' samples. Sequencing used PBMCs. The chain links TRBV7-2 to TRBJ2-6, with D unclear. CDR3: CASSFDGRSGANVLTF. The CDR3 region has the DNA TGTGCCAGCAGCTTCGACGGACGCTCTGGGGCCAACGTCCTGACTTTC. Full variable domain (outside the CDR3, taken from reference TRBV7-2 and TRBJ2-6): GAGVSQSPSNKVTEKGKDVELRCDPISGHTALYWYRQSLGQGLEFLIYFQGNSAPDKSGLPSDRFSAERTGGSVSTLTIQRTQQEDSAVYLCASSFDGRSGANVLTFGAGSRLTVL.